This T cell receptor (beta chain) was observed in a study of blood T cell repertoires in COVID-19. As for the study in general: Sources were T cells, B-cell-depleted T cells, or PBMCs; the material itself was cDNA or gDNA.

In the authors' workflow: Estimated nucleated cell counts came from reference gene primer amplification. Assay: immunoSEQ multiplex PCR; the TCRdb copy retains only in-frame clones and omits some. V, J and clone size are taken as reported in that table, and D and trimming were inferred from the DNA itself. The table lists around 150,000 clones, approximately 88% of them singletons. V lost 4 bases to trimming and J lost 5 bases; unmatched junction nucleotides: 4. Germline V gene sequence: CDR1 SGDLS, CDR2 YYNGEE. The CDR3 is 14 amino acids. Those enrolled, adults aged 18 to 89 years, came from 24 US areas. The recovered donors of Cohort 3 showed two negative PCRs, clearance, or symptom resolution.

This receptor was obtained from a woman aged 55-70 years who had recovered from COVID-19. The J gene is TRBJ1-2, the V gene TRBV9; 11 bases align to TRBD1. Specimen: PBMCs or T cells enriched from blood (not recorded which). The CDR3 protein is CASSRTGGEYGYTF. In nucleotides, the CDR3 is TGTGCCAGCAGCCGGACAGGGGGCGAATATGGCTACACCTTC.